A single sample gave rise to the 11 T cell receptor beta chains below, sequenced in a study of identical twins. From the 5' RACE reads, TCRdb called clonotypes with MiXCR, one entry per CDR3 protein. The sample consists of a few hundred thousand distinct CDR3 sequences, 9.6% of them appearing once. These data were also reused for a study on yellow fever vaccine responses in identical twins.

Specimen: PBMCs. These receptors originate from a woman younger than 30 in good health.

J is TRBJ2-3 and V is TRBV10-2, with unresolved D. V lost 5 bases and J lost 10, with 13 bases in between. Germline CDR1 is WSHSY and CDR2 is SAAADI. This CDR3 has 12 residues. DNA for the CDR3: TGCGCCAGCAGTTCCGGTGCGGTGGCGCAGTATTTT. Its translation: CASSSGAVAQYF.

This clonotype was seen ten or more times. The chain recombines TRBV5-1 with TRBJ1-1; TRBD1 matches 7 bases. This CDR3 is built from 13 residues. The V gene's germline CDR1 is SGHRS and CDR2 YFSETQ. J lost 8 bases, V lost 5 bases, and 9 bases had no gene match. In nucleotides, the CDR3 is TGCGCCAGCAGACCAGGCAGGGGGGAGGAAGCTTTCTTT. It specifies CASRPGRGEEAFF.

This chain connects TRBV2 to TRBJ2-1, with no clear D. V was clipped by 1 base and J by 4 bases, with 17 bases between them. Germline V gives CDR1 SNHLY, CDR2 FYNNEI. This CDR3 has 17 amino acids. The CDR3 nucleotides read TGTGCCAGCAGTGAAGAGGGTGGCCCCCCAGTATACAATGAGCAGTTCTTC. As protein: CASSEEGGPPVYNEQFF. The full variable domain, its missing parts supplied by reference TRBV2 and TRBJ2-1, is EPEVTQTPSHQVTQMGQEVILRCVPISNHLYFYWYRQILGQKVEFLVSFYNNEISEKSEIFDDQFSVERPDGSNFTLKIRSTKLEDSAMYFCASSEEGGPPVYNEQFFGPGTRLTVL.

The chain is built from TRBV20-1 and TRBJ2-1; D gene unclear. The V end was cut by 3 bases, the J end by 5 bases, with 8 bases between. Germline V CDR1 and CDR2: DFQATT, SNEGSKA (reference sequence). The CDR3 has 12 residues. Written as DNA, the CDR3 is TGCAGTGCTAGGCGTACTAACAATGAGCAGTTCTTC. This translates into CSARRTNNEQFF.

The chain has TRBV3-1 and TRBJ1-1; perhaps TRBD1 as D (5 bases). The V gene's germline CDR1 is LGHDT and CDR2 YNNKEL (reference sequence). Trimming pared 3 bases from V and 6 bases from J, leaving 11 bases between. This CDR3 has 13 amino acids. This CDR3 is CASSQDDRSEAFF. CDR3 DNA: TGTGCCAGCAGCCAGGACGACAGATCTGAAGCTTTCTTT.

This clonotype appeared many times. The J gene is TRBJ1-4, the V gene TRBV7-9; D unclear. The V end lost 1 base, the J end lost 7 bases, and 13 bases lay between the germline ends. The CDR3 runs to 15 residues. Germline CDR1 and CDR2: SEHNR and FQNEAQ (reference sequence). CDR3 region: CASSLVKGGGEKLFF. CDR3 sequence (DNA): TGTGCCAGCAGCTTAGTGAAGGGAGGTGGTGAAAAACTGTTTTTT.

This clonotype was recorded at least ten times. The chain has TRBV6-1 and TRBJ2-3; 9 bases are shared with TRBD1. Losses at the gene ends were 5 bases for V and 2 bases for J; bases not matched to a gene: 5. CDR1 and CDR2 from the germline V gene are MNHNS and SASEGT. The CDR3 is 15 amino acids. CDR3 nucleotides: TGTGCCAGCAGTAGCGACAGGGGGTACACAGATACGCAGTATTTT. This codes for CASSSDRGYTDTQYF.

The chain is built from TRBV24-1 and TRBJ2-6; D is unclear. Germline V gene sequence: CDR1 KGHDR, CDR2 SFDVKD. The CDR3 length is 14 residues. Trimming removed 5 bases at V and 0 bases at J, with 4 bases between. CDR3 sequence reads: CATSASSGANVLTF. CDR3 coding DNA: TGTGCCACCAGTGCCAGCTCTGGGGCCAACGTCCTGACTTTC.

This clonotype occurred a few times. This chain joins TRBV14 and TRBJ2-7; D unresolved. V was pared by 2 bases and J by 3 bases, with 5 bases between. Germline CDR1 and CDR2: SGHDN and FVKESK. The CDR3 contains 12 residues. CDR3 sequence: CASSQMGYEQYF. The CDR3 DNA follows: TGTGCCAGCAGCCAAATGGGCTACGAGCAGTACTTC.

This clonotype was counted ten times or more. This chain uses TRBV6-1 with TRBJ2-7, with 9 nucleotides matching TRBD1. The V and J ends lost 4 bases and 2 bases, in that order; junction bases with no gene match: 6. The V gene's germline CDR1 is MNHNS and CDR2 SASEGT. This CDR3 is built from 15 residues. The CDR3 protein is CASSGQRQGAYEQYF. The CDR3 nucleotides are TGTGCCAGCAGTGGACAAAGACAGGGGGCCTACGAGCAGTACTTC.

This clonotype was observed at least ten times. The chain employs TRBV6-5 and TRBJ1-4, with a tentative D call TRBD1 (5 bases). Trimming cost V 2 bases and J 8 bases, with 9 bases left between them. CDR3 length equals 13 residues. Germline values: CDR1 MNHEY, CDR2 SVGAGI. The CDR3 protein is CASSYRGSEKLFF. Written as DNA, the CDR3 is TGTGCCAGCAGTTACAGGGGAAGCGAAAAACTGTTTTTT.